The subject of this entry is one T cell receptor beta chain. Its target is not known. The table came from immunoSEQ multiplex PCR; TCRdb's copy has only in-frame clones and leaves some out. The sample holds tens of thousands of clones, approximately 90% seen once. The data belong to a study of OX40 agonist ivuxolimab in advanced cancers. Study-level information: Ivuxolimab, an agonist antibody against OX40 (CD134), was given to patients. Dose-escalation patients suffered from hepatocellular carcinoma, melanoma, renal cell or head and neck cancer.

The CDR3 runs 17 residues. Germline loops: CDR1 LNHDA, CDR2 SQIVND (reference sequence). V shed 6 bases, J shed 6 bases, and the junction held 14 bases outside the gene matches. Patients with autoimmune history or systemic immunosuppression were excluded. General observations from the study: CD4+ and CD8+ blood T cells expanded clonally by week 6 at 0.1 to 3.0 mg/kg.

This specimen consisted of CD4+ or CD8+ T cells sorted from blood, obtained in a trial of the OX40 agonist ivuxolimab. The origin of this receptor is an adult with an advanced solid tumor such as melanoma, head and neck, liver or kidney cancer. V usage is TRBV19 and J usage is TRBJ2-1; 10 nucleotides align to TRBD2. The CDR3 region has the DNA TGTGCCAGTAGGGCCCGGGGAGGACTAGCGGTCGGCAATGAGCAGTTCTTC. Its translation: CASRARGGLAVGNEQFF.